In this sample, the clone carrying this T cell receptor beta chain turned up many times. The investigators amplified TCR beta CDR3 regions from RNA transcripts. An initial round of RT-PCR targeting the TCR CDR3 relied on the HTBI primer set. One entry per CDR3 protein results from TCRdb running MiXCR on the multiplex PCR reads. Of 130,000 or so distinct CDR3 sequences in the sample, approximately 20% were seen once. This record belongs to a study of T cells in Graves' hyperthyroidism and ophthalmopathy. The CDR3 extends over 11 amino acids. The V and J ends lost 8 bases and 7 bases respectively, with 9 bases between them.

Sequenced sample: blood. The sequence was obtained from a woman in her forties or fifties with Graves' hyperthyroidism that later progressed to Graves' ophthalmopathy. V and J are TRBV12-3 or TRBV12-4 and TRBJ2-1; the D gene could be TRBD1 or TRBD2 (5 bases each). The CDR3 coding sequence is TGTGCCAGCTTCAGGGAGAATGAGCAGTTCTTC. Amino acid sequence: CASFRENEQFF.